This entry features one T cell receptor (beta chain) sequence. Its antigen is not known. In the original workflow: Using the CDR3 differences seen across clinicopathological groups, the authors built a distant-metastasis classifier for papillary thyroid cancer, which was meant to discriminate distant-metastatic patients. TCRdb re-clonotyped the PCR reads via MiXCR. Clone size and V and J calls follow TCRdb, not the original study. The sample records roughly 9,900 clones, over 25% being singletons. The sample comes from a study of metastatic and nonmetastatic thyroid tumors. Whole-study findings and limits: Compared with benign nodules, malignant thyroid tumors were reported to have significantly higher TCR beta diversity in both blood and tumor.

V gave up 1 base and J gave up 3 bases, with 10 bases separating them. Germline V gives CDR1 DFQATT, CDR2 SNEGSKA (reference sequence). This CDR3 has 13 residues. Each patient went into thyroid surgery without having received any treatment. The clonotype comes from a male donor with papillary thyroid cancer or a benign thyroid nodule (not recorded which). Some clones in this sample may be carry-over from other donors' samples. Sequencing used tumor tissue. The chain recombines TRBV20-1 with TRBJ2-7; a possible D gene is TRBD2 (6 bases). The DNA of the CDR3 is TGCAGTGCTAGAGGTCTAGCGAGCTACGAGCAGTACTTC. Protein sequence: CSARGLASYEQYF.